This T cell receptor (beta chain) originates from a study of a mutant IDH1 vaccine in newly diagnosed glioma. Overall study context: Beforehand, treatment had been radiotherapy, temozolomide, or both; the majority received both.

Method: immunoSEQ multiplex PCR; TCRdb's copy keeps in-frame clones and lacks some. The data show approximately 60,000 clones, roughly 74% seen once. Of note for this clone: No antigen is known for it.

Germline V gene sequence: CDR1 LGHNA, CDR2 YNFKEQ. This CDR3 spans 15 amino acids. V was clipped by 1 base and J by 1 base; unmatched bases: 0. The sample's time point: week 35, safety follow-up. Doses comprised 300 ug of mutant IDH1 20-mer peptide each, plus topical imiquimod. This specimen consisted of PBMCs, obtained from a glioma patient whose treatment included an IDH1 peptide vaccine. This TCR came from a man aged 50 or older with glioma. The rearrangement joins TRBV4-2 to TRBJ2-5; 10 bases agree with TRBD2. In nucleotides, the CDR3 is TGTGCCAGCAGCCAAGGGACTAGCGGCCAAGAGACCCAGTACTTC. This gives the protein CASSQGTSGQETQYF.